Sequencing of this T cell receptor (beta chain) was carried out in a study of T cell responses to AZD1222 COVID-19 vaccine. Study-level results: Clonal diversity may have been underestimated in mostly white British donors. Only a handful of AZD1222 recipients, more than five in all, had baseline seropositivity. Epitopes outside B.1.351 and B.1.1.7 mutated regions reportedly drew nearly half of spike TCRs.

Here immunoSEQ multiplex PCR was the method, and the copy in TCRdb shows in-frame clones only, minus some. The table has approximately 100,000 clones, around 87% seen once. Germline CDR1 and CDR2: KGHDR and SFDVKD. The CDR3 covers 14 residues. Trimming stripped 4 bases from V and 1 base from J, with 7 bases between. A note on this clone: Its specificity is unknown.

V gene TRBV24-1 combines with J gene TRBJ1-5; D may be TRBD1 (5 bases). The sequences come from peripheral blood, collected 28 days after the second AZD1222 dose. The source is an adult who received the AZD1222 COVID-19 vaccine. CDR3: CATSDQGSNQPQHF. The CDR3 DNA is TGTGCCACCAGTGACCAGGGAAGCAATCAGCCCCAGCATTTT.